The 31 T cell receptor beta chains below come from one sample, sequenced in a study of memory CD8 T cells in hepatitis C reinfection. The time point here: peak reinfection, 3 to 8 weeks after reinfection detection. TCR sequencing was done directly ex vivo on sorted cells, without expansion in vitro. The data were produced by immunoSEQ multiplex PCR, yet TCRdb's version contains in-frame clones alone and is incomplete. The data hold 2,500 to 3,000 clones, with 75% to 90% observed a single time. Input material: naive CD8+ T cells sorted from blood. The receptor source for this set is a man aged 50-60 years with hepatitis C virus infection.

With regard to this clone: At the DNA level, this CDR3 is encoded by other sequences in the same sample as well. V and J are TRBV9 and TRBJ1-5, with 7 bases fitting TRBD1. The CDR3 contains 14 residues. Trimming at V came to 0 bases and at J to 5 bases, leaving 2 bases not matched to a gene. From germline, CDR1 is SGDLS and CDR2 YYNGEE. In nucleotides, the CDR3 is TGTGCCAGCAGCGTAGGGCAGGGGGATCAGCCCCAGCATTTT. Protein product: CASSVGQGDQPQHF.

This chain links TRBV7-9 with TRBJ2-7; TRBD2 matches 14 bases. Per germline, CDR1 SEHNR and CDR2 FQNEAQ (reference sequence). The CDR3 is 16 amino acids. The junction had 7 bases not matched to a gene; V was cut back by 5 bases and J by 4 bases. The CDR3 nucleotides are TGTGCCAGCAGCCCCTCGGGACTAGCGGGAGATTACGAGCAGTACTTC. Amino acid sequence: CASSPSGLAGDYEQYF.

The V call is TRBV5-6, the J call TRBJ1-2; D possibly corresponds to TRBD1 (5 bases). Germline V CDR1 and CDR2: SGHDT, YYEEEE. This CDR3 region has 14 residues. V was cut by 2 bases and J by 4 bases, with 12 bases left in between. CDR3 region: CASSLGEHFYGYTF. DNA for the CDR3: TGTGCCAGCAGCTTAGGGGAACACTTCTATGGCTACACCTTC. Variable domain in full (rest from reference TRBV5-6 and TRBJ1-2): DAGVTQSPTHLIKTRGQQVTLRCSPKSGHDTVSWYQQALGQGPQFIFQYYEEEERQRGNFPDRFSGHQFPNYSSELNVNALLLGDSALYLCASSLGEHFYGYTFGSGTRLTVV.

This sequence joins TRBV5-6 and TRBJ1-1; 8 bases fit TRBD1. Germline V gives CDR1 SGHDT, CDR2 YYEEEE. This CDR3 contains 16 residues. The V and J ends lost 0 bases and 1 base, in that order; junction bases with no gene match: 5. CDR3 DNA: TGTGCCAGCAGCTTGGACCATGGGACAGGGAACACTGAAGCTTTCTTT. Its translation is CASSLDHGTGNTEAFF.

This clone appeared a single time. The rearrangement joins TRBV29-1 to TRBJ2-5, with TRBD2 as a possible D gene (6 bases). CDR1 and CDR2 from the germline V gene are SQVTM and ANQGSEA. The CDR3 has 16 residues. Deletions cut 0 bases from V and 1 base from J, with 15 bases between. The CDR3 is CSVEDRAGGVQETQYF. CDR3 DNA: TGCAGCGTTGAAGATAGAGCGGGTGGGGTCCAAGAGACCCAGTACTTC.

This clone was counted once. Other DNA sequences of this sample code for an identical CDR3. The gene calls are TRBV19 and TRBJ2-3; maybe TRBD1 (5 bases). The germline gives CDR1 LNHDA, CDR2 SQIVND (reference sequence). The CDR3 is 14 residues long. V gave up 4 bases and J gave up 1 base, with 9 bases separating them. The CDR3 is CASSTVQGTDTQYF. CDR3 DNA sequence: TGTGCCAGTAGTACCGTACAGGGCACAGATACGCAGTATTTT.

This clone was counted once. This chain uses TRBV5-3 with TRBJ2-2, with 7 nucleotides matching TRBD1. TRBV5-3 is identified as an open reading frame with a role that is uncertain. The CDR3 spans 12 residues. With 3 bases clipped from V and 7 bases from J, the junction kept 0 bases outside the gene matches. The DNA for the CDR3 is TGTGCCAGAAGCTGGGACAGCGGGGAGCTGTTTTTT. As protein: CARSWDSGELFF.

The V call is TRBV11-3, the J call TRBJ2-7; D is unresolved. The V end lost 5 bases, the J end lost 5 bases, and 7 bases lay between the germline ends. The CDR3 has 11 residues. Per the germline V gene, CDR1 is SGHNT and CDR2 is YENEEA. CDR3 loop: CASSKLNEQYF. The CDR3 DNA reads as TGTGCCAGCAGCAAACTCAACGAGCAGTACTTC.

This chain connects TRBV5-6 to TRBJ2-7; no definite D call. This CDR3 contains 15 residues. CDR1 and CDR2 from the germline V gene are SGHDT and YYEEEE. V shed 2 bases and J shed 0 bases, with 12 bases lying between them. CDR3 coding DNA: TGTGCCAGCAGCTTCGAGGCGGAAAGCTCCTACGAGCAGTACTTC. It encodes CASSFEAESSYEQYF.

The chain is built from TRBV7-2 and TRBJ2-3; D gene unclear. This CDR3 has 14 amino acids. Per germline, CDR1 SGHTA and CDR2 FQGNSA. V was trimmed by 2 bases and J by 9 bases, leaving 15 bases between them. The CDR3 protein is CASSLPPNLVTQYF. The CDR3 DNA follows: TGTGCCAGCAGCTTACCCCCCAACTTAGTCACGCAGTATTTT.

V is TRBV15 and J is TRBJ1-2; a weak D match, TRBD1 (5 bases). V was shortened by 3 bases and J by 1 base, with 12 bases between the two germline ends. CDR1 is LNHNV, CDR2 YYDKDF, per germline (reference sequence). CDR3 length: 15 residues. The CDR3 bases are TGTGCCACCAGCAGTTGGAAAGGGGATAACTATGGCTACACCTTC. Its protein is CATSSWKGDNYGYTF.

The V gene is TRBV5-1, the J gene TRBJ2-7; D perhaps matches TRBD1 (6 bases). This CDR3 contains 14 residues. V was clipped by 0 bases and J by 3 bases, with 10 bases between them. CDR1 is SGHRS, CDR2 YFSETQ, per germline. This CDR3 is CASSLAGQNYEQYF. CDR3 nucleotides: TGCGCCAGCAGCTTGGCCGGACAGAACTACGAGCAGTACTTC.

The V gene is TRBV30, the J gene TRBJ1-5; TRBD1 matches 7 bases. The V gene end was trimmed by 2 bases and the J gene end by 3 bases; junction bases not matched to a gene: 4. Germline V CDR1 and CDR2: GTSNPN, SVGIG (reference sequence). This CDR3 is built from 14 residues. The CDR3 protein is CAWSPTGFNQPQHF. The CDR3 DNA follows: TGTGCCTGGAGTCCGACAGGGTTCAATCAGCCCCAGCATTTT.

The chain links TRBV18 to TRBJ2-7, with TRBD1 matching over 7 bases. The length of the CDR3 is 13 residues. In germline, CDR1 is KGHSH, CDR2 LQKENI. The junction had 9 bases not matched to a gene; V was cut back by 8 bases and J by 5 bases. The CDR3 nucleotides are TGTGCCAGCACAATGACAGGGTTGGACGAGCAGTACTTC. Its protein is CASTMTGLDEQYF.

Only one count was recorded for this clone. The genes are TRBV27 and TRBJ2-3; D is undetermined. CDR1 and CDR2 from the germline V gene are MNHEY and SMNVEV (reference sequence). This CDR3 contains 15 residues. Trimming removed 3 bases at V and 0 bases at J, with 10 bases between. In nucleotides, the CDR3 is TGTGCCAGCAGTTTGTCCAGTTCTAGCACAGATACGCAGTATTTT. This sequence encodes CASSLSSSSTDTQYF.

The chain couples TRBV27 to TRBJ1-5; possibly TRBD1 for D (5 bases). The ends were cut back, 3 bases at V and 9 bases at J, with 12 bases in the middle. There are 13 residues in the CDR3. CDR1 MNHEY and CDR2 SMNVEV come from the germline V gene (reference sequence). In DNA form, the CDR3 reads TGTGCCAGCAGTTTGGGCAGGGATAGGCCCCAGCATTTT. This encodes CASSLGRDRPQHF.

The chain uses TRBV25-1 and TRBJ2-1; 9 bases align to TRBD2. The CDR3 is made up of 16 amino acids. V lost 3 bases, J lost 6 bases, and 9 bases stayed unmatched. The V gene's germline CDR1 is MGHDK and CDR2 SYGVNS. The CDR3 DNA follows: TGTGCCAGCAGTGATTTTACTAGCGGGTTCTCCAATGAGCAGTTCTTC. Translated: CASSDFTSGFSNEQFF.

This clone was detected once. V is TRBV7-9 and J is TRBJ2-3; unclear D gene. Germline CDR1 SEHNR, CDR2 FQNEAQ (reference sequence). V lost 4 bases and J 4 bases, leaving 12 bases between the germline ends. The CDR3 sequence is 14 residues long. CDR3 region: CASSYTLVSDTQYF. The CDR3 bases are TGTGCCAGCAGCTACACCCTAGTATCAGATACGCAGTATTTT.

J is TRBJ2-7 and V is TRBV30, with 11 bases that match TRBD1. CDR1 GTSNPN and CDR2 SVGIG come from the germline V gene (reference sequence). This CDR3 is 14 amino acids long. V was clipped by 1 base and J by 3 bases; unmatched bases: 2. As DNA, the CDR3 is TGTGCCTGGAGTGGGGACAGGGGGATCTACGAGCAGTACTTC. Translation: CAWSGDRGIYEQYF.

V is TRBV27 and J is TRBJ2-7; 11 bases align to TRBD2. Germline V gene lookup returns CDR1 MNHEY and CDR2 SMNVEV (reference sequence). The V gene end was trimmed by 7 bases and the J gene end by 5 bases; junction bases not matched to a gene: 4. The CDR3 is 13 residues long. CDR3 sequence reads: CASTLAGGDEQYF. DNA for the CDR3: TGTGCCAGCACCCTAGCGGGAGGCGACGAGCAGTACTTC.

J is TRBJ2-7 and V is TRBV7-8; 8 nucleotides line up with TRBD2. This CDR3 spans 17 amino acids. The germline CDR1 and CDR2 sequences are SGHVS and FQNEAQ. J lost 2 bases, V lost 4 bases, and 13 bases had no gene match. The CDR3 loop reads CASSWGPGAGRAYEQYF. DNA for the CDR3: TGTGCCAGCAGCTGGGGGCCGGGGGCCGGGAGGGCCTACGAGCAGTACTTC.

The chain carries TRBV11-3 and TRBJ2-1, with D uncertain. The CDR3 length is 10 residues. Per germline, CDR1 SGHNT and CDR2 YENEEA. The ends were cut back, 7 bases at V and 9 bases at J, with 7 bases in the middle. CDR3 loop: CASIGGEQFF. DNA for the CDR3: TGTGCCAGCATCGGTGGTGAGCAGTTCTTC.

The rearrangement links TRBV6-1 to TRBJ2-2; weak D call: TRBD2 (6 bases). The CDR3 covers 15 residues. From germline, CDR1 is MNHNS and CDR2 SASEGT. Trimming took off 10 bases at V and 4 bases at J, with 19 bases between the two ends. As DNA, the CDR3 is TGTGCCATCTTCGTAGGGACTTACCTCACCGGGGAGCTGTTTTTT. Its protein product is CAIFVGTYLTGELFF.

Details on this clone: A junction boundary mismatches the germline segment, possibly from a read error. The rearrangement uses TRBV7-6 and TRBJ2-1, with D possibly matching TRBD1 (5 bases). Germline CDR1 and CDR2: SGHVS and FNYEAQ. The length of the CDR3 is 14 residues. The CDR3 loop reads CASGLGPQGDEQFF. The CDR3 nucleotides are TGTGCCAGCGGCTTAGGGCCTCAGGGCGATGAGCAGTTCTTC.

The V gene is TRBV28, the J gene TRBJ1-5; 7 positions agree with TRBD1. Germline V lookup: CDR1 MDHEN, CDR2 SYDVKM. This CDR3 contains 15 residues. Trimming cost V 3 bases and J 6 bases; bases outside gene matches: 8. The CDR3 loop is CASSFQGEWTQPQHF. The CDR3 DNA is TGTGCCAGCAGTTTTCAGGGGGAATGGACTCAGCCCCAGCATTTT.

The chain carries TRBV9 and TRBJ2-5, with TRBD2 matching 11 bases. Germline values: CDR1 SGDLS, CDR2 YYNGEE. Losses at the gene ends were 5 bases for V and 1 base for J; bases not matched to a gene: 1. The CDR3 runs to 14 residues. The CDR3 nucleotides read TGTGCCAGCAGTGGGACTAGCGGCCAAGAGACCCAGTACTTC. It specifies CASSGTSGQETQYF.

The CDR3 coding sequence is TGTGCCAGCAGTTACGGACAGGGGGCTTTAGAGACCCAGTACTTC. Amino acids: CASSYGQGALETQYF. The V gene is TRBV6-5, the J gene TRBJ2-5, with TRBD1 identical over 11 bases. The germline V gene encodes CDR1 MNHEY and CDR2 SVGAGI. The CDR3 sequence is 15 residues long. V trimming: 2 bases; J trimming: 4 bases; junction bases outside the gene matches: 3.

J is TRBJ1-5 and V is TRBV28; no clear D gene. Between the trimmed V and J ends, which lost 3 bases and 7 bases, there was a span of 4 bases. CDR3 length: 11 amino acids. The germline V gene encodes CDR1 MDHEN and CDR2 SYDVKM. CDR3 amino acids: CASSFGQPQHF. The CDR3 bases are TGTGCCAGCAGTTTCGGGCAGCCCCAGCATTTT.

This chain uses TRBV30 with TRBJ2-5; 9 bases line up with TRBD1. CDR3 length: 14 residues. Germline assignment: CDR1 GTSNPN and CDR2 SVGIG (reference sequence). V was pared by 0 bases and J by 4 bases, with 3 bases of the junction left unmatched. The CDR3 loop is CAWSVADRGETQYF. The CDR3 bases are TGTGCCTGGAGTGTGGCGGACAGGGGAGAGACCCAGTACTTC.

The CDR3 sequence is CASSQDVPAGEDTQYF. The CDR3 DNA is TGCGCCAGCAGCCAAGATGTCCCAGCGGGGGAAGATACGCAGTATTTT. This chain joins TRBV4-1 and TRBJ2-3, with 8 bases aligning to TRBD2. The J segment lost 5 bases and the V segment lost 0 bases, leaving 7 bases of the junction unmatched. The CDR3 is 16 amino acids. Germline CDR1 is MGHRA and CDR2 is YSYEKL.

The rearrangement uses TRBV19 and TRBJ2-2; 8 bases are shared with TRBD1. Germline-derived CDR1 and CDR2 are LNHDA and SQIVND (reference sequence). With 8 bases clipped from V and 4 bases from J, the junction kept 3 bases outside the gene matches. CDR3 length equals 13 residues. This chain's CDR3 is CASGTGCTGELFF. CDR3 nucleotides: TGTGCCAGTGGGACAGGATGCACCGGGGAGCTGTTTTTT. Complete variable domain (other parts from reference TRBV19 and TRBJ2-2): DGGITQSPKYLFRKEGQNVTLSCEQNLNHDAMYWYRQDPGQGLRLIYYSQIVNDFQKGDIAEGYSVSREKKESFPLTVTSAQKNPTAFYLCASGTGCTGELFFGEGSRLTVL.